The 15 T cell receptor beta chains presented below share a single source sample, sequenced in a study of blood T cell repertoires in COVID-19. The repertoire was sequenced with immunoSEQ multiplex PCR; TCRdb's copy has only in-frame clones and lacks some. The sample has over 200,000 clones, 70% to 90% seen once. The sequencing sample was made of peripheral blood. These receptors were collected from a man older than 75 with acute or convalescent COVID-19.

V is TRBV4-3 and J is TRBJ1-2, with 9 bases identical to TRBD1. The CDR3 runs 14 residues. J was trimmed by 7 bases and V by 5 bases; bases with no gene match: 8. In germline, CDR1 is LGHNA, CDR2 YSLEER. The CDR3 bases are TGCGCCAGCAGCTCCGGACAGGGGTTAACTGGCTACACCTTC. It codes for CASSSGQGLTGYTF.

This chain links TRBV5-6 with TRBJ1-3; TRBD1 agrees at 10 bases. The ends lost 4 bases at V and 5 bases at J; junction bases unmatched: 9. Per the germline V gene, CDR1 is SGHDT and CDR2 is YYEEEE. The CDR3 covers 16 residues. The CDR3, as DNA: TGTGCCAGCAGCCTCCTACCGGGACAGGGGAGAAACACCATATATTTT. This gives the protein CASSLLPGQGRNTIYF.

The chain is built from TRBV25-1 and TRBJ1-4, with 8 bases matching TRBD1. The CDR3 runs to 13 residues. Germline assignment: CDR1 MGHDK and CDR2 SYGVNS. V gave up 6 bases and J gave up 3 bases; unmatched junction bases: 0. CDR3 protein: CASRQGANEKLFF. Here the CDR3 DNA reads TGTGCCAGCAGACAGGGGGCTAATGAAAAACTGTTTTTT.

The chain carries TRBV7-3 and TRBJ1-5, with TRBD1 matching over 7 bases. This CDR3 has 14 residues. V was clipped by 5 bases and J by 2 bases; unmatched bases: 3. CDR1 SGHTA and CDR2 FQGTGA come from the germline V gene. CDR3 bases: TGTGCCAGCAGCGAAGGACAGGGCAATCAGCCCCAGCATTTT. This gives the protein CASSEGQGNQPQHF.

The chain couples TRBV7-3 to TRBJ2-1; D might be TRBD1 or TRBD2, each matching 9 bases. The CDR3 totals 20 residues. Germline CDR1 SGHTA, CDR2 FQGTGA. The V end was cut by 4 bases, the J end by 4 bases, with 29 bases between. This CDR3 is CASSSGSGQGPSGTYNEQFF. CDR3 nucleotides: TGTGCCAGCAGCTCGGGGTCAGGACAGGGGCCTAGCGGGACTTACAATGAGCAGTTCTTC. Full variable domain (remainder filled in from reference TRBV7-3 and TRBJ2-1): GAGVSQTPSNKVTEKGKYVELRCDPISGHTALYWYRQSLGQGPEFLIYFQGTGAADDSGLPNDRFFAVRPEGSVSTLKIQRTERGDSAVYLCASSSGSGQGPSGTYNEQFFGPGTRLTVL.

J is TRBJ2-2 and V is TRBV28; TRBD1 matches 7 bases. Trimming took 3 bases from V and 1 from J; bases not matched to a gene: 5. CDR1 is MDHEN and CDR2 is SYDVKM in the germline V gene. This CDR3 is built from 16 residues. The CDR3 is CASSFLGQLNTGELFF. The CDR3 DNA reads TGTGCCAGCAGTTTCTTGGGACAGTTGAACACCGGGGAGCTGTTTTTT.

The CDR3 region is CASSPLWSVRTNEQFF. The CDR3 DNA sequence: TGTGCCAGCAGCCCTCTATGGAGCGTTCGAACCAATGAGCAGTTCTTC. The chain employs TRBV5-6 and TRBJ2-1; D is uncertain. V lost 4 bases and J lost 6, with 20 bases in between. This CDR3 is 16 amino acids long. The germline gives CDR1 SGHDT, CDR2 YYEEEE.

The chain combines TRBV6-5 with TRBJ2-2; 9 bases match TRBD1. The V gene end was trimmed by 5 bases and the J gene end by 5 bases; junction bases not matched to a gene: 6. CDR3 length: 15 residues. CDR1 is MNHEY and CDR2 is SVGAGI in the germline V gene. The CDR3 here is CASSRKTGGTGELFF. The CDR3 DNA follows: TGTGCCAGCAGTCGCAAGACAGGGGGAACCGGGGAGCTGTTTTTT.

This chain joins TRBV5-4 and TRBJ1-1; TRBD1 is a possible D gene (5 bases). The germline CDR1 and CDR2 sequences are SGHNT and YYREEE (reference sequence). The V and J ends lost 2 bases and 1 base respectively, with 12 bases between them. CDR3 size: 15 residues. The CDR3 DNA is TGTGCCAGCAGCTTTCAGGGTCTTAGGAACACTGAAGCTTTCTTT. It specifies CASSFQGLRNTEAFF.

This chain links TRBV6-5 with TRBJ1-2; D possibly corresponds to TRBD1 (5 bases). V was pared by 8 bases and J by 0 bases, with 13 bases between. Germline CDR1 MNHEY, CDR2 SVGAGI. The CDR3 sequence is 14 residues long. CDR3 nucleotide sequence: TGTGCCAGCGGGTCAAAGGGGACTAACTATGGCTACACCTTC. It yields the protein CASGSKGTNYGYTF.

This clone was counted a few times. The chain is built from TRBV7-9 and TRBJ2-1, with 7 positions matching TRBD2. The V gene end was trimmed by 5 bases and the J gene end by 7 bases; junction bases not matched to a gene: 17. This CDR3 contains 17 residues. CDR1 is SEHNR, CDR2 FQNEAQ, per germline (reference sequence). In DNA, the CDR3 is TGTGCCAGCAGCCCGCCTTACGGCGCGGGAGTCCGAAATGAGCAGTTCTTC. As protein: CASSPPYGAGVRNEQFF.

The chain has TRBV4-2 and TRBJ2-2; a weak D match, TRBD2 (6 bases). Per germline, CDR1 LGHNA and CDR2 YNFKEQ. The CDR3 consists of 16 residues. The V gene lost 2 bases and the J gene lost 3 bases, with 13 bases spanning the gap. CDR3 DNA sequence: TGTGCCAGCAGCCAATTACTAGGGGAGGACACCGGGGAGCTGTTTTTT. Its protein product is CASSQLLGEDTGELFF.

The rearrangement links TRBV6-1 to TRBJ2-7; 8 nucleotides align to TRBD2. Trimming removed 3 bases from V and 3 bases from J; junction bases left unmatched: 7. The germline V gene encodes CDR1 MNHNS and CDR2 SASEGT. The length of the CDR3 is 15 residues. The CDR3: CASSDLAGGLYEQYF. The CDR3 DNA follows: TGTGCCAGCAGTGACCTGGCGGGAGGCCTCTACGAGCAGTACTTC.

The sample holds a few counts of this clone. The gene calls are TRBV7-9 and TRBJ1-1; D is perhaps TRBD1 (5 bases). V lost 1 base, J lost 1 base, and 7 bases lay in between. Germline loops: CDR1 SEHNR, CDR2 FQNEAQ (reference sequence). This CDR3 is 14 amino acids long. In DNA form, the CDR3 reads TGTGCCAGCAGCTTAGTTACAGGGAACACTGAAGCTTTCTTT. This encodes CASSLVTGNTEAFF.

V and J are TRBV2 and TRBJ1-1; a weak D match, TRBD1 (5 bases). CDR3 length equals 13 residues. Germline assignment: CDR1 SNHLY and CDR2 FYNNEI. V dropped 8 bases and J dropped 0 bases, with 10 bases sitting between them. Here the CDR3 reads CASARVMNTEAFF. CDR3 sequence (DNA): TGTGCCAGCGCCAGGGTTATGAACACTGAAGCTTTCTTT.